The 11 T cell receptor beta chains in this list originate from one sample, sequenced in a study of Graves' ophthalmopathy and Graves' hyperthyroidism. RNA transcripts were the template, and TCR beta CDR3 regions were amplified from them. Second-round multiplex PCR came after a first-round RT-PCR that employed HTBI primers. TCRdb used MiXCR to reprocess the multiplex PCR reads, holding one entry per CDR3 protein. The table lists about 1.2 million distinct CDR3 sequences, roughly 35% of them singletons. Source material: peripheral blood or thyroid tissue (not recorded which). Receptors were obtained from an adult man with Graves' hyperthyroidism.

This clonotype has ten or more counts. The J gene is TRBJ1-1, the V gene TRBV6-5; D might be TRBD1 (5 bases). The germline V gene has CDR1 MNHEY and CDR2 SVGAGI. The CDR3 contains 15 residues. V shed 2 bases and J shed 4 bases, with 14 bases lying between them. Written as DNA, the CDR3 is TGTGCCAGCAGTTACATTCGGGGCAGGAGCACTGAAGCTTTCTTT. Residues: CASSYIRGRSTEAFF.

This clonotype was counted at least ten times. V gene TRBV15 combines with J gene TRBJ1-4, with D possibly being TRBD1 (5 bases). The length of the CDR3 is 15 residues. The germline V and J ends were trimmed by 4 bases and 8 bases, with 17 bases remaining between them. Germline V gives CDR1 LNHNV, CDR2 YYDKDF (reference sequence). The CDR3 loop is CATSIGTGFGEKLFF. The CDR3 DNA follows: TGTGCCACCAGCATAGGAACAGGTTTCGGGGAAAAACTGTTTTTT.

This clonotype was seen repeatedly, ten times or more. The V gene is TRBV7-2, the J gene TRBJ1-2; D is uncertain. Germline V CDR1 and CDR2: SGHTA, FQGNSA. The CDR3 is made up of 14 amino acids. V dropped 4 bases and J dropped 1 base, with 10 bases sitting between them. The CDR3 here is CASSSDGLNYGYTF. For the CDR3, the DNA is TGTGCCAGCAGCTCCGATGGACTTAACTATGGCTACACCTTC.

This clonotype was seen many times. V is TRBV7-8 and J is TRBJ2-7; D is undetermined. The length of the CDR3 is 14 residues. Germline V gene data show CDR1 as SGHVS and CDR2 as FQNEAQ. Trimming removed 5 bases at V and 1 base at J, with 12 bases between. The CDR3 coding sequence is TGTGCCAGCAGCCAGGACCAATTATCCTACGAGCAGTACTTC. It specifies CASSQDQLSYEQYF.

The chain carries TRBV7-2 and TRBJ2-2; D could derive from TRBD1 or TRBD2 (6 bases each). Germline CDR1 and CDR2: SGHTA and FQGNSA. This CDR3 region has 13 residues. The V end was cut by 7 bases, the J end by 8 bases, with 14 bases between. CDR3 region: CASTKGGTGELFF. CDR3 sequence (DNA): TGTGCCAGCACAAAGGGCGGGACAGGGGAGCTGTTTTTT. Full variable domain (remainder filled in from reference TRBV7-2 and TRBJ2-2): GAGVSQSPSNKVTEKGKDVELRCDPISGHTALYWYRQSLGQGLEFLIYFQGNSAPDKSGLPSDRFSAERTGGSVSTLTIQRTQQEDSAVYLCASTKGGTGELFFGEGSRLTVL.

This clonotype was detected ten times or more. This chain uses TRBV13 with TRBJ2-7; D is unclear. This CDR3 spans 15 amino acids. V shed 1 base and J shed 3 bases, with 13 bases lying between them. Germline assignment: CDR1 PRHDT and CDR2 FYEKMQ (reference sequence). As DNA, the CDR3 is TGTGCCAGCAGCTTAGTAGCTGGATCCGACTACGAGCAGTACTTC. This gives the protein CASSLVAGSDYEQYF.

This clonotype occurred many times. This chain uses TRBV6-4 with TRBJ1-6, with D unresolved. CDR1 MRHNA and CDR2 SNTAGT come from the germline V gene. The CDR3 runs 13 residues. Trimming took off 8 bases at V and 9 bases at J, with 14 bases between the two ends. For the CDR3, the DNA is TGTGCCAGCGCCCGGGATTTAGGTTCACCCCTCCACTTT. The encoded protein is CASARDLGSPLHF.

This clonotype was counted at least ten times. The rearrangement uses TRBV19 and TRBJ1-6; maybe TRBD1 (5 bases). The CDR3 runs to 14 residues. V was clipped by 2 bases and J by 7 bases, with 9 bases between them. The germline V gene encodes CDR1 LNHDA and CDR2 SQIVND (reference sequence). The CDR3 reads CASSIRGRNSPLHF. In DNA form, the CDR3 reads TGTGCCAGTAGTATAAGGGGTAGGAATTCACCCCTCCACTTT.

The gene calls are TRBV29-1 and TRBJ1-5; 8 nucleotides agree with TRBD1. From germline, CDR1 is SQVTM and CDR2 ANQGSEA. The CDR3 spans 15 residues. J lost 0 bases, V lost 7 bases, and 8 bases had no gene match. CDR3 DNA sequence: TGCAGCGAAGGGACAGGATTATATAGCAATCAGCCCCAGCATTTT. Its protein product is CSEGTGLYSNQPQHF. Together with reference TRBV29-1 and TRBJ1-5, the CDR3 gives the full variable domain: SAVISQKPSRDICQRGTSLTIQCQVDSQVTMMFWYRQQPGQSLTLIATANQGSEATYESGFVIDKFPISRPNLTFSTLTVSNMSPEDSSIYLCSEGTGLYSNQPQHFGDGTRLSIL.

This chain uses TRBV20-1 with TRBJ1-2; D is perhaps TRBD1 (6 bases). The germline CDR1 and CDR2 sequences are DFQATT and SNEGSKA (reference sequence). The V and J ends lost 0 bases and 5 bases respectively, with 13 bases between them. CDR3 length: 14 amino acids. The DNA of the CDR3 is TGCAGTGCTAGAGACGGACAGCTTACGTATGGCTACACCTTC. This translates into CSARDGQLTYGYTF.

The chain recombines TRBV2 with TRBJ2-7; TRBD2 aligns across 8 bases. This CDR3 is built from 16 residues. Trimming cost V 5 bases and J 5 bases; bases outside gene matches: 14. The V gene's germline CDR1 is SNHLY and CDR2 FYNNEI. The chain's CDR3 is CASSPPLSGTSDEQYF. The CDR3 bases are TGTGCCAGCAGTCCCCCTCTTAGCGGGACGTCTGACGAGCAGTACTTC.